These 27 T cell receptor beta chains share one sample of origin, sequenced in a study of blood T cell repertoires in COVID-19 (dated by TCRdb to the early 2020s). Library preparation was by the immunoSEQ multiplex PCR assay. In TCRdb, the immuneACCESS table is reduced to in-frame sequences with V and J assigned. These tables do not hold every clone; where another copy was compared, an unresolved V gene accounts for under half, and the others remain unexplained. Here the sample has approximately 130,000 clones; approximately 81% occur a single time. Approximately 8.7% of the sample belongs to the ten largest clones. Sequencing was done on a sample of peripheral blood. These receptors all come from an older woman with active or convalescent COVID-19.

The chain couples TRBV3-1 (or the pseudogene TRBV3-2) to TRBJ1-5, with D perhaps TRBD1 (5 bases). The CDR3 totals 15 residues. The V and J ends lost 1 base and 2 bases respectively, with 9 bases between them. The germline V gene encodes CDR1 LGHDT and CDR2 YNNKEL (reference sequence). CDR3 nucleotide sequence: TGTGCCAGCAGCCAAGGGGGAGGGGGCAATCAGCCCCAGCATTTT. It specifies CASSQGGGGNQPQHF.

This rearrangement joins TRBV24-1 to TRBJ1-5; 12 nucleotides align to TRBD1. The ends lost 3 bases at V and 4 bases at J; junction bases unmatched: 12. CDR3 length: 19 amino acids. The V gene's germline CDR1 is KGHDR and CDR2 SFDVKD. Here the CDR3 reads CATSDTGTGGNWRNQPQHF. The DNA of the CDR3 is TGTGCCACCAGTGATACCGGGACAGGGGGCAATTGGCGTAATCAGCCCCAGCATTTT.

The chain recombines TRBV12-3 or TRBV12-4 with TRBJ1-6; 9 bases are a match to TRBD1. The CDR3 extends over 13 amino acids. The trim removed 5 bases at V and 10 bases at J, leaving 3 bases unmatched. The CDR3 spells CASSLGQGSPLHF. The DNA for the CDR3 is TGTGCCAGCAGTCTGGGACAGGGATCACCCCTCCACTTT.

The chain recombines TRBV7-8 with TRBJ1-5; the D gene is possibly TRBD1 (5 bases). This CDR3 contains 17 residues. The germline V gene encodes CDR1 SGHVS and CDR2 FQNEAQ. Trimming shortened V by 5 bases and J by 4 bases, and 21 bases separated the two germline ends. In DNA, the CDR3 is TGTGCCAGCAGCCCAAGAGGAACGGCAGGGCTTAATCAGCCCCAGCATTTT. Protein product: CASSPRGTAGLNQPQHF.

This clone has just a few counts. Other DNA sequences in this specimen translate into the identical CDR3. The chain uses TRBV18 and TRBJ1-5; 9 nucleotides match TRBD1. The CDR3 runs 14 residues. V shed 3 bases, J shed 6 bases, and the junction held 3 bases outside the gene matches. Germline V gives CDR1 KGHSH, CDR2 LQKENI. CDR3 amino acids: CASSPQTGGQPQHF. The CDR3 DNA reads as TGTGCCAGCTCACCCCAGACAGGGGGTCAGCCCCAGCATTTT.

This chain uses TRBV5-3 with TRBJ2-1; D unclear. TRBV5-3 is classed as an ORF, of uncertain function. The V end lost 1 base, the J end lost 7 bases, and 15 bases lay between the germline ends. CDR3 length: 15 amino acids. The CDR3 region has the DNA TGTGCCAGAAGCTTGAAACAGCCACCTGGGAATGAGCAGTTCTTC. Protein sequence: CARSLKQPPGNEQFF.

In this sample, this clone turned up a few times. The chain links TRBV27 to TRBJ2-7, with 9 nucleotides matching TRBD2. The germline gives CDR1 MNHEY, CDR2 SMNVEV (reference sequence). The CDR3 loop spans 14 amino acids. V lost 3 bases to trimming and J lost 4 bases; unmatched junction nucleotides: 4. The CDR3 protein is CASSFSGGPYEQYF. The CDR3 DNA follows: TGTGCCAGCAGTTTTAGCGGGGGCCCGTACGAGCAGTACTTC.

This chain uses TRBV27 with TRBJ1-1; TRBD1 matches 8 bases. Trimming cost V 0 bases and J 3 bases; bases outside gene matches: 6. The CDR3 covers 16 residues. Germline CDR1 is MNHEY and CDR2 is SMNVEV (reference sequence). The DNA of the CDR3 is TGTGCCAGCAGTTTATCGAAGGAACAGGGGGACACTGAAGCTTTCTTT. It yields the protein CASSLSKEQGDTEAFF.

V usage is TRBV7-2 and J usage is TRBJ1-4; TRBD1 matches 7 bases. Germline CDR1 and CDR2: SGHTA and FQGNSA. The CDR3 loop spans 17 amino acids. V trimming: 2 bases; J trimming: 0 bases; junction bases outside the gene matches: 6. CDR3 nucleotides: TGTGCCAGCAGCTTAAACAGGGGTGAAACAACTAATGAAAAACTGTTTTTT. The encoded protein is CASSLNRGETTNEKLFF. Based on the CDR3 plus reference TRBV7-2 and TRBJ1-4, the full variable domain is GAGVSQSPSNKVTEKGKDVELRCDPISGHTALYWYRQSLGQGLEFLIYFQGNSAPDKSGLPSDRFSAERTGGSVSTLTIQRTQQEDSAVYLCASSLNRGETTNEKLFFGSGTQLSVL.

The rearrangement links TRBV5-1 to TRBJ1-1; D gene ambiguous. Trimming shortened V by 0 bases and J by 1 base, and 4 bases separated the two germline ends. CDR1 is SGHRS, CDR2 YFSETQ, per germline. The CDR3 is 13 amino acids. The CDR3 region has the DNA TGCGCCAGCAGCTTGGGAGAGAACACTGAAGCTTTCTTT. Protein sequence: CASSLGENTEAFF.

This clone came up once. CDR3 DNA sequence: TGTGCCAGTAGTTACCCTCTCCGACGGAGCTCTGGAAACACCATATATTTT. Translated: CASSYPLRRSSGNTIYF. The chain joins TRBV19 to TRBJ1-3; no definite D call. This CDR3 has 17 residues. The germline CDR1 and CDR2 sequences are LNHDA and SQIVND (reference sequence). The germline V and J ends were trimmed by 5 bases and 0 bases, with 17 bases remaining between them.

The chain combines TRBV10-3 with TRBJ2-3, with D perhaps TRBD1 (5 bases). Deletions cut 4 bases from V and 5 bases from J, with 16 bases between. Germline loops: CDR1 ENHRY, CDR2 SYGVKD. This CDR3 comprises 15 residues. DNA of the CDR3: TGTGCCATCAGTGTTCGACCTAGGCAGGGAGATACGCAGTATTTT. Its translation: CAISVRPRQGDTQYF.

V and J are TRBV25-1 and TRBJ2-3; perhaps TRBD1 as D (5 bases). There are 15 residues in the CDR3. With 3 bases removed from V and 4 bases from J, the gap between germline ends came to 14 bases. Germline V CDR1 and CDR2: MGHDK, SYGVNS. CDR3 sequence: CASSDERGWADTQYF. In DNA, the CDR3 is TGTGCCAGCAGTGATGAAAGGGGATGGGCAGATACGCAGTATTTT.

This chain joins TRBV27 and TRBJ2-1; D perhaps matches TRBD2 (5 bases). The V and J ends lost 3 bases and 0 bases respectively, with 9 bases between them. The germline CDR1 and CDR2 sequences are MNHEY and SMNVEV (reference sequence). CDR3 length: 15 amino acids. The DNA for the CDR3 is TGTGCCAGCAGTTTGAGCGGCACCTCCTACAATGAGCAGTTCTTC. Amino acid sequence: CASSLSGTSYNEQFF.

J is TRBJ2-1 and V is TRBV5-1; TRBD2 matches 7 bases. The length of the CDR3 is 15 residues. Germline V CDR1 and CDR2: SGHRS, YFSETQ. Trimming took 6 bases from V and 4 from J; bases not matched to a gene: 10. The DNA for the CDR3 is TGCGCCAGCAAGGCTTGGCTAGCGGAGTACAATGAGCAGTTCTTC. Amino acids: CASKAWLAEYNEQFF.

CDR3 region: CASSAEGGTNYGYTF. CDR3 nucleotide sequence: TGTGCCAGCTCAGCAGAGGGGGGGACCAACTATGGCTACACCTTC. The chain is built from TRBV18 and TRBJ1-2, with a possible D match to TRBD1 (6 bases). Trimming took off 5 bases at V and 2 bases at J, with 15 bases between the two ends. The germline CDR1 and CDR2 sequences are KGHSH and LQKENI. The CDR3 loop spans 15 amino acids.

Only a few counts were recorded for this clone. The chain has TRBV2 and TRBJ2-7; D is perhaps TRBD1 (6 bases). The germline V gene encodes CDR1 SNHLY and CDR2 FYNNEI. The CDR3 runs 13 residues. Trimming left V 8 bases short and J 3 bases short, with 14 bases between. CDR3 nucleotides: TGTGCCAGCCAAACAGGGTCTCTCTACGAGCAGTACGTC. Translated, it gives CASQTGSLYEQYV.

This rearrangement joins TRBV7-2 to TRBJ2-1, with D unresolved. The CDR3 loop spans 13 amino acids. With 3 bases removed from V and 0 bases from J, the gap between germline ends came to 3 bases. Germline V gene data show CDR1 as SGHTA and CDR2 as FQGNSA. The CDR3 spells CASSFSSYNEQFF. CDR3 DNA: TGTGCCAGCAGCTTTAGCTCCTACAATGAGCAGTTCTTC.

The chain's CDR3 is CASSLAGVGEKLFF. The CDR3 DNA reads TGTGCCAGCAGTTTAGCGGGGGTTGGCGAAAAACTGTTTTTT. This chain links TRBV28 with TRBJ1-4, with D perhaps matching TRBD1 (5 bases). V gave up 2 bases and J gave up 8 bases, with 12 bases separating them. The CDR3 length is 14 residues. CDR1 and CDR2 from the germline V gene are MDHEN and SYDVKM.

This chain links TRBV7-2 with TRBJ2-7, with TRBD2 matching 7 bases. Looked up from germline, CDR1 is SGHTA and CDR2 is FQGNSA. Germline trimming cut 1 base from V and 5 bases from J; bases unmatched to any gene: 5. The CDR3 is 14 residues long. CDR3 amino acids: CASSLGTRSHEQYF. The CDR3 DNA is TGTGCCAGCAGCTTAGGGACTAGGAGCCACGAGCAGTACTTC.

V and J are TRBV7-9 and TRBJ1-5; 8 bases match TRBD1. The CDR3 is made up of 17 amino acids. With V trimmed by 0 bases and J by 5 bases, 9 bases remained unmatched. CDR1 SEHNR and CDR2 FQNEAQ come from the germline V gene (reference sequence). The chain's CDR3 is CASSLAPLDRVDQPQHF. Written as DNA, the CDR3 is TGTGCCAGCAGCTTAGCCCCCCTGGACAGGGTGGATCAGCCCCAGCATTTT.

This chain links TRBV29-1 with TRBJ2-2; 14 nucleotides align to TRBD2. V trimming: 3 bases; J trimming: 7 bases; junction bases outside the gene matches: 7. Germline loops: CDR1 SQVTM, CDR2 ANQGSEA. There are 16 residues in the CDR3. CDR3 in DNA: TGCAGCGTTGAGGGGACTAGCGGGAGTATAGACGGGGAGCTGTTTTTT. This gives the protein CSVEGTSGSIDGELFF.

V and J are TRBV4-2 and TRBJ2-2, with TRBD1 matching 10 bases. The CDR3 contains 14 residues. V shed 5 bases and J 7 bases; nucleotides not matched to a gene: 4. Germline V CDR1 and CDR2: LGHNA, YNFKEQ. The CDR3 is CASSGGTGVGELFF. For the CDR3, the DNA is TGTGCCAGCAGCGGAGGGACAGGGGTCGGGGAGCTGTTTTTT.

The chain joins TRBV5-6 to TRBJ2-7; possibly TRBD2 for D (6 bases). Looked up from germline, CDR1 is SGHDT and CDR2 is YYEEEE. The CDR3 covers 16 residues. V gave up 4 bases and J gave up 1 base, with 18 bases separating them. The CDR3 loop is CASSRSGNGRSYEQYF. The CDR3 DNA follows: TGTGCCAGCAGCCGTAGCGGTAACGGCAGGTCCTACGAGCAGTACTTC.

The chain has TRBV29-1 and TRBJ2-5; 9 bases are a match to TRBD2. Germline V gene lookup returns CDR1 SQVTM and CDR2 ANQGSEA. The CDR3 sequence is 14 residues long. Losses at the gene ends were 3 bases for V and 6 bases for J; bases not matched to a gene: 8. The CDR3, as DNA: TGCAGCGTTGAGGGGGGACTAGCTTTACAGACCCAGTACTTC. Encoded protein: CSVEGGLALQTQYF.

This clone was seen only a few times. CDR3 region: CASSLDGLPADTQYF. The CDR3 coding sequence is TGTGCCAGCAGCTTAGACGGACTCCCGGCGGATACGCAGTATTTT. The chain carries TRBV11-2 and TRBJ2-3; the D gene is possibly TRBD2 (5 bases). V was pared by 0 bases and J by 6 bases, with 13 bases between. The CDR3 is 15 residues long. Germline loops: CDR1 SGHAT, CDR2 FQNNGV.

The V and J genes are TRBV2 and TRBJ2-3, with 13 bases aligning to TRBD2. Germline trimming cut 5 bases from V and 6 bases from J; bases unmatched to any gene: 2. From germline, CDR1 is SNHLY and CDR2 FYNNEI. CDR3 length: 14 residues. The CDR3 coding sequence is TGTGCCAGCAGTCCGGGACTAGCGGGGGATACGCAGTATTTT. Its protein product is CASSPGLAGDTQYF.